The T cell receptor beta chain described here comes from a study of shared clonotypes between healthy human individuals. The germline V gene has CDR1 MNHNS and CDR2 SASEGT. The CDR3 consists of 15 residues. V was clipped by 6 bases and J by 1 base, with 15 bases between them. Clones were sequenced by immunoSEQ multiplex PCR, and TCRdb holds only the in-frame ones, with some missing. Of roughly 2,000,000 clones in the sample, 85% to 95% were seen once. In the naive CD8 group, cells lacked CD45RO and were positively selected for CCR7, so terminally differentiated effector memory CD45RA+ cells were left out.

Specimen: naive CD8+ T cells sorted from blood. This TCR came from a man aged 18-30 years in good health. The gene calls are TRBV6-1 and TRBJ1-1; possibly TRBD1 for D (6 bases). CDR3 amino acids: CASREKGTPNTEAFF. CDR3 in DNA: TGTGCCAGCAGAGAAAAGGGGACACCGAACACTGAAGCTTTCTTT.